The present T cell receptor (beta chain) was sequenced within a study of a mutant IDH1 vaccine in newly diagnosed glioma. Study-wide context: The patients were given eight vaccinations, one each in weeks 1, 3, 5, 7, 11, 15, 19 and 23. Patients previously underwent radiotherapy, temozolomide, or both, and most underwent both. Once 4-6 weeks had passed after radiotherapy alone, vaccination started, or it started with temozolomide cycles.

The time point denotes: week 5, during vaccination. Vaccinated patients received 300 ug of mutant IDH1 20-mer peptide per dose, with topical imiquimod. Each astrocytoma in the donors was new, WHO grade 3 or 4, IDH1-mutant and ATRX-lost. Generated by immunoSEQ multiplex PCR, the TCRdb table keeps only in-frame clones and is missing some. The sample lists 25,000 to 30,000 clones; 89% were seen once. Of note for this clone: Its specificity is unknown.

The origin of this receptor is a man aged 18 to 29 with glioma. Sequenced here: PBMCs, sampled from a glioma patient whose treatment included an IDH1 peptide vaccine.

CDR3 sequence: CARLAGVEGTGELFF. CDR3 coding DNA: TGTGCCAGACTAGCGGGAGTCGAGGGAACCGGGGAGCTGTTTTTT. The V gene is TRBV27, the J gene TRBJ2-2; 11 bases map to TRBD2. Germline assignment: CDR1 MNHEY and CDR2 SMNVEV (reference sequence). This CDR3 has 15 residues. Trimming took 9 bases from V and 5 from J; bases not matched to a gene: 8.